This T cell receptor (beta chain) comes out of a study of a mutant IDH1 vaccine in newly diagnosed glioma (dated by TCRdb to the early 2020s). A note on the overall study: Patients received eight vaccinations in weeks 1, 3, 5, 7, 11, 15, 19 and 23, corresponding to visits V03 through V10. In the chemotherapy-containing groups, vaccination started alongside temozolomide cycles, whereas in patients who had radiotherapy alone it started 4-6 weeks after radiotherapy. Six visits were used for peripheral blood collection: V03 (baseline), V05, V07, V10, V12 and V13. Longitudinal TCRB deep sequencing was performed for fewer than 30 treated patients wherever samples were available for exploratory analyses. The roughly 32 treated patients were around 60% male and approximately 40% female, with a mean age of about 43 years. Prior to enrollment, patients had been given standard therapy consisting of radiotherapy alone, temozolomide alone, or radiochemotherapy with temozolomide, with the combination given to most patients. General findings and caveats noted by the study authors: PBMC samples for TCRB deep sequencing were selected based on availability. Pseudoprogression appeared unrelated to alterations in the top peripheral T cell clonotypes detected by TCRB sequencing. The authors noted that analyses of patient blood samples could not be reproduced because of sample limitations. Immune responses induced by the vaccine were seen in 90% to 95% of patients across multiple MHC alleles.

The library was made by the immunoSEQ multiplex PCR assay. Rearranged TCR beta chain sequences were amplified using the hsTCRB Kit according to the manufacturer's protocol. TCRB libraries were sequenced on an Illumina MiSeq. Under the source paper's analysis protocol: Demultiplexing, trimming and gene mapping were performed with the kit vendor's proprietary platform. The table was pulled from immuneACCESS by TCRdb, which kept in-frame rearrangements only. Such tables lose some clones; where checked, under half of the loss comes from unresolved V genes, and the rest has no known cause. D and trimming were read from the DNA, whereas the V and J calls and clone size are those reported in that table. This sample has fewer than 75,000 clones in its table, and 65% to 85% of those were observed once. Of the sample, approximately 9.5% is held by the ten largest clones. About this clone: There is no known antigen for this receptor. Base qualities are not at hand, and no much larger clone is one base apart.

CDR3 length: 16 amino acids, cysteine to phenylalanine. CDR3 DNA only is kept here, 48 bases in frame from base 1. As encoded in the germline V gene, CDR1 is SGHRS while CDR2 is YFSETQ. V and J are truncated by 1 base and 7 bases respectively, leaving an intervening sequence of 15 bases. The intended sense of this specimen's time point label: week 11, during vaccination. Each vaccine dose was 300 ug of a 20-mer mutant IDH1 peptide in Montanide, given subcutaneously with topical imiquimod. Newly diagnosed WHO grade 3 or 4 IDH1-mutant astrocytomas showing loss of nuclear ATRX were present in the donors. The samples were drawn from NOA16, a multicentre, single-arm, open-label phase I trial in Germany that tested a mutant IDH1 peptide vaccine in humans for the first time. Genomic DNA for TCRB sequencing was extracted from EDTA blood using the DNeasy Blood and Tissue Kit.

This sample comprised PBMCs, obtained from a glioma patient whose treatment included an IDH1 peptide vaccine. The chain couples TRBV5-1 to TRBJ1-6, with a tentative D gene TRBD1 over 5 matching bases. The sequence came from a woman aged 45 to 65 with glioma. The CDR3 reads CASSLKPQGLNSPLHF. The DNA reads as follows: TGCGCCAGCAGCTTGAAACCCCAGGGATTGAATTCACCCCTCCACTTT.